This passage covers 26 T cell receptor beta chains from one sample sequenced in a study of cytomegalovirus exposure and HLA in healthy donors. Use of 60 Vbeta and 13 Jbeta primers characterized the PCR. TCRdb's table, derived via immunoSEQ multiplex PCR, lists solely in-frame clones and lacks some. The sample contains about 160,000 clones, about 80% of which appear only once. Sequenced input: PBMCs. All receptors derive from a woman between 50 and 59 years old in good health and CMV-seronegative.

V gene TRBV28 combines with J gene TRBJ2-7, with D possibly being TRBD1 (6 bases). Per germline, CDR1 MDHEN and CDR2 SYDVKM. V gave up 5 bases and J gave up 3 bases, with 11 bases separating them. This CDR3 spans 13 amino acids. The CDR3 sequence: CASSPRDIYEQYF. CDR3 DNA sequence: TGTGCCAGCAGTCCCCGGGACATCTACGAGCAGTACTTC.

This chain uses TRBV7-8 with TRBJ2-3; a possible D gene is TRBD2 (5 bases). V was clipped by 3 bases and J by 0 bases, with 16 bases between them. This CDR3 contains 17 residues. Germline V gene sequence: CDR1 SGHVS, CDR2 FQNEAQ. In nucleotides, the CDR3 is TGTGCCAGCAGCTTTGGTGGGAGAAACGATAGCACAGATACGCAGTATTTT. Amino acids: CASSFGGRNDSTDTQYF.

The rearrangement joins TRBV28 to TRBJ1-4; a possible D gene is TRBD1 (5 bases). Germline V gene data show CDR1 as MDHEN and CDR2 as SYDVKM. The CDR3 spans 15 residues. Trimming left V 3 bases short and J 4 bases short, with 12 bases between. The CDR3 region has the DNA TGTGCCAGCAGTTTGAGGAGGAGGGGTAATGAAAAACTGTTTTTT. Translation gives CASSLRRRGNEKLFF.

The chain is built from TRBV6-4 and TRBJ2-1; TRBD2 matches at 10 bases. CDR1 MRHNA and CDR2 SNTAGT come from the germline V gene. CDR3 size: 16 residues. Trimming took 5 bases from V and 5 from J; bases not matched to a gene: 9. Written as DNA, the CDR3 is TGTGCCAGCAGTCCTGGAGCGGGGGGGAAAAACAATGAGCAGTTCTTC. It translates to CASSPGAGGKNNEQFF.

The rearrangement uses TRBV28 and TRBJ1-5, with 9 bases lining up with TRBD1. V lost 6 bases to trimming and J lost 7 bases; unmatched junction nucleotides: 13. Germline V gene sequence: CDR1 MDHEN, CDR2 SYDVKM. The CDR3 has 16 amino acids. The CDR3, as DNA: TGTGCCAGCAGCCCCCCGGGACAGGGTGGAAGGCAGCCCCAGCATTTT. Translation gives CASSPPGQGGRQPQHF.

The CDR3 DNA is TGTGCCAGCAGCCCATTAGGGAGTATCACAGATACGCAGTATTTT. Protein: CASSPLGSITDTQYF. The genes are TRBV28 and TRBJ2-3, with D possibly matching TRBD2 (5 bases). With 6 bases removed from V and 2 bases from J, the gap between germline ends came to 15 bases. Germline V gives CDR1 MDHEN, CDR2 SYDVKM. The CDR3 totals 15 residues. Full variable domain (remainder filled in from reference TRBV28 and TRBJ2-3): DVKVTQSSRYLVKRTGEKVFLECVQDMDHENMFWYRQDPGLGLRLIYFSYDVKMKEKGDIPEGYSVSREKKERFSLILESASTNQTSMYLCASSPLGSITDTQYFGPGTRLTVL.

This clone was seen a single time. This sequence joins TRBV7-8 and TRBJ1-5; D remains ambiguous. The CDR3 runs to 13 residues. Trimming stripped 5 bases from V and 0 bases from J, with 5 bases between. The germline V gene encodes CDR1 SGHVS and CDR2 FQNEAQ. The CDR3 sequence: CASSHGSNQPQHF. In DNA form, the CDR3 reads TGTGCCAGCAGCCACGGTAGCAATCAGCCCCAGCATTTT.

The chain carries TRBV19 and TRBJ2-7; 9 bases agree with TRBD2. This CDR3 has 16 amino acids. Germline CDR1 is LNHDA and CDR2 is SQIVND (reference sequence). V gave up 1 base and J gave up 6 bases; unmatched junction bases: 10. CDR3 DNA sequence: TGTGCCAGTAGTATAGGCTTAGCGGGAGCACCGCGCGAGCAGTACTTC. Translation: CASSIGLAGAPREQYF.

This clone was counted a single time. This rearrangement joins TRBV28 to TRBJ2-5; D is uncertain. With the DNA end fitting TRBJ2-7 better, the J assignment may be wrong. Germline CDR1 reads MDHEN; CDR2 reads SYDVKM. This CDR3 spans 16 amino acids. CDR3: CASSLGASAGTYEQYF. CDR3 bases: TGTGCCAGCAGTTTGGGTGCTTCCGCAGGAACTTACGAGCAGTACTTC.

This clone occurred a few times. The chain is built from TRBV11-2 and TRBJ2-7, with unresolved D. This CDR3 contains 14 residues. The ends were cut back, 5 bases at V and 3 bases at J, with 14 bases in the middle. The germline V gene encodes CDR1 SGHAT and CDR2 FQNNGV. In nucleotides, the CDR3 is TGTGCCAGCAGCCCCCGGGTGCTATTCTACGAGCAGTACTTC. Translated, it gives CASSPRVLFYEQYF.

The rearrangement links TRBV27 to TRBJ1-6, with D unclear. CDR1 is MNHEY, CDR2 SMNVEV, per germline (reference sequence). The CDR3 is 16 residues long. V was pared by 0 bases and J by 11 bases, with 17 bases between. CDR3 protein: CASSLSKGSGRPPLHF. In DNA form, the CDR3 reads TGTGCCAGCAGTTTATCGAAGGGTTCGGGGAGGCCACCCCTCCACTTT.

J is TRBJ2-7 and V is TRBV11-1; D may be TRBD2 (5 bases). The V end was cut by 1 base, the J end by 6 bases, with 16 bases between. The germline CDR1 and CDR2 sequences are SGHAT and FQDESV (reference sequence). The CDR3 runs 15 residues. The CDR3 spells CASSLVEGPPGEQYF. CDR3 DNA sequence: TGTGCCAGCAGCTTAGTAGAGGGTCCACCCGGCGAGCAGTACTTC.

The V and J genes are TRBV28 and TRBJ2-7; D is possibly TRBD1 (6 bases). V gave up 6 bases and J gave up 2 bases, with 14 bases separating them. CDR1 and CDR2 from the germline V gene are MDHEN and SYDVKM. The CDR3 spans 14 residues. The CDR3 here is CASSQRTVTYEQYF. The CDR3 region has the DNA TGTGCCAGCAGCCAACGGACAGTTACCTACGAGCAGTACTTC.

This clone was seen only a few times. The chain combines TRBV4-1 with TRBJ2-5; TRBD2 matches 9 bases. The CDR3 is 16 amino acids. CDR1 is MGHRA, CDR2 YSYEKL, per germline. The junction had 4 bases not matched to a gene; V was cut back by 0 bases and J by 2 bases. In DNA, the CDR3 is TGCGCCAGCAGCCAAGATAACGCGGGAGGGCAAGAGACCCAGTACTTC. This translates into CASSQDNAGGQETQYF.

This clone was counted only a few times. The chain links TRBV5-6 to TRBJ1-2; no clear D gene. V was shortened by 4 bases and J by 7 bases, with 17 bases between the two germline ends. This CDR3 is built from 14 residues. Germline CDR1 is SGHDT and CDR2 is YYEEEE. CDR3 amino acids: CASSPLGRDSGYTF. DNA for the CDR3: TGTGCCAGCAGCCCCCTAGGGAGAGATAGTGGCTACACCTTC.

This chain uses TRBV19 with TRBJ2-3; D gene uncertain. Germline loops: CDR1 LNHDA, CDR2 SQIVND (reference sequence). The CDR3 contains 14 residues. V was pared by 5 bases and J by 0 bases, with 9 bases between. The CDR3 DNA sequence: TGTGCCAGTAGTCCGTCTTTCAGCACAGATACGCAGTATTTT. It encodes CASSPSFSTDTQYF.

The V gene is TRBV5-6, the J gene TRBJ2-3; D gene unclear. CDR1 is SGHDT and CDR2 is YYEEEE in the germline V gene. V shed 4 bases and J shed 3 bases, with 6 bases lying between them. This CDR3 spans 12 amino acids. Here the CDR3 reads CASSARTDTQYF. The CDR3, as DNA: TGTGCCAGCAGCGCGAGGACAGATACGCAGTATTTT.

The DNA of the CDR3 is TGTGCCAGCAGTGAGTGGGAGACTAGCAGGGCCGGGGAGCTGTTTTTT. This translates into CASSEWETSRAGELFF. The chain joins TRBV25-1 to TRBJ2-2, with 7 positions matching TRBD2. V was clipped by 3 bases and J by 6 bases; unmatched bases: 10. CDR1 and CDR2 from the germline V gene are MGHDK and SYGVNS. This CDR3 comprises 16 residues.

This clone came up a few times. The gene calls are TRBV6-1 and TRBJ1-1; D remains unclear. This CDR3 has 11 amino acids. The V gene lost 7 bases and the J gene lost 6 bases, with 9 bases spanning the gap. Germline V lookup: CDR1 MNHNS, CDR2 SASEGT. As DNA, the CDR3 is TGTGCCAGCAAACAATCTGCTGAAGCTTTCTTT. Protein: CASKQSAEAFF.

CDR3 residues: CASSEIQGEAEAFF. CDR3 nucleotides: TGTGCCAGCAGTGAAATACAGGGAGAGGCTGAAGCTTTCTTT. The chain joins TRBV2 to TRBJ1-1; maybe TRBD1 (6 bases). This CDR3 region has 14 residues. Trimming left V 2 bases short and J 6 bases short, with 13 bases between. Per germline, CDR1 SNHLY and CDR2 FYNNEI.

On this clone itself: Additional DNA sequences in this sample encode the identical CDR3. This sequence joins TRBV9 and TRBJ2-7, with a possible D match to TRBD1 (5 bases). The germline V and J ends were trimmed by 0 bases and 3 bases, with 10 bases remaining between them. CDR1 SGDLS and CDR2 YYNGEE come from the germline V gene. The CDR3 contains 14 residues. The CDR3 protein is CASSVGQGNYEQYF. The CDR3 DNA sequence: TGTGCCAGCAGCGTAGGCCAGGGAAACTACGAGCAGTACTTC.

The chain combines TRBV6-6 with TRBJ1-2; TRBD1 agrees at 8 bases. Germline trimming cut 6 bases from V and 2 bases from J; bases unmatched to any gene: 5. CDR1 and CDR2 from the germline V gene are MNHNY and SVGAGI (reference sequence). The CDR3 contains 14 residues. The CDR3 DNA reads TGTGCCAGCAGCCGGACAGGGCCCAACTATGGCTACACCTTC. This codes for CASSRTGPNYGYTF.

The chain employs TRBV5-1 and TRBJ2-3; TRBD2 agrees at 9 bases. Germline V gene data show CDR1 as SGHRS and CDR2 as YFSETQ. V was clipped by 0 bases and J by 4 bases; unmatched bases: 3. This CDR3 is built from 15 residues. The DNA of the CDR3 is TGCGCCAGCAGCTTGGTTAGCGGGGGAGCAGATACGCAGTATTTT. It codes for CASSLVSGGADTQYF.

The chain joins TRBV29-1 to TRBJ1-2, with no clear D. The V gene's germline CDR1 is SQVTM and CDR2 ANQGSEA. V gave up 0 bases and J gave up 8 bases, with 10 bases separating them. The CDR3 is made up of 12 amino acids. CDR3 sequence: CSVEEAPWGYTF. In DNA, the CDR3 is TGCAGCGTTGAAGAGGCCCCTTGGGGCTACACCTTC.

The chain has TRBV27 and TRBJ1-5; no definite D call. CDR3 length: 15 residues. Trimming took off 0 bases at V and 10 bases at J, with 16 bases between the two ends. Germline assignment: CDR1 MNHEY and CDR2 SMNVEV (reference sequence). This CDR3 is CASSLSSGPNFPQHF. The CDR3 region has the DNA TGTGCCAGCAGTTTATCGTCAGGCCCCAATTTTCCCCAGCATTTT.

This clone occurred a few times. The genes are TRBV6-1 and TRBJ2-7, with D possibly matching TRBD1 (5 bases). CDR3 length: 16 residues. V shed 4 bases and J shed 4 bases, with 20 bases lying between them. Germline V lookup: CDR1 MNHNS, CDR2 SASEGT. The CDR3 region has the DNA TGTGCCAGCAGTGTCCACAGACCCAGGGTGGGGTACGAGCAGTACTTC. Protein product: CASSVHRPRVGYEQYF.